Listed below are T cell receptor beta chains from one sample, sequenced in a study of T cell changes during pregnancy in multiple sclerosis. TCRdb's table, derived via immunoSEQ multiplex PCR, lists solely in-frame clones and lacks some. The table has about 54,000 clones, more than 85% seen once; the top ten hold about 1.2%. The material was peripheral blood, obtained after pregnancy. All receptors derive from a female donor in good health, enrolled as a control in a pregnancy study. CDR3s include the opening cysteine and the closing phenylalanine or tryptophan. The D gene is left open where the match is weak. Only some rows state a clone size, as once, few, many or a class for expanded clones.

V gene	J gene	D gene	clone size	CDR3 protein	CDR3 DNA
TRBV2	TRBJ2-1	.	.	CASSDDPYLGHEQFF	TGTGCCAGCAGTGACGATCCCTATCTGGGCCATGAGCAGTTCTTC
TRBV6-1	TRBJ2-3	TRBD1	.	CASSDIPTGADTQYF	TGTGCCAGCAGTGATATTCCTACAGGGGCGGATACGCAGTATTTT
TRBV7-9	TRBJ1-2	.	.	CASSLESYGYTF	TGTGCCAGCAGCTTAGAGAGTTATGGCTACACCTTC
TRBV9	TRBJ1-2	TRBD1	.	CASSARQGLNYGYTF	TGTGCCAGCAGCGCCCGACAGGGGCTTAACTATGGCTACACCTTC
TRBV14	TRBJ1-1	.	few	CASSQDPTHTEAFF	TGTGCCAGCAGCCAAGACCCCACACACACTGAAGCTTTCTTT
TRBV7-2	TRBJ1-3	.	.	CASSVRDFSGNTIYF	TGTGCCAGCAGCGTACGGGACTTCTCTGGAAACACCATATATTTT
TRBV28	TRBJ1-2	TRBD1	.	CASRRQGITNYGYTF	TGTGCCAGCAGACGACAGGGGATTACTAACTATGGCTACACCTTC
TRBV7-6	TRBJ2-3	TRBD2	.	CASSLGIAGDTDTQYF	TGTGCCAGCAGCCTCGGGATAGCGGGCGACACAGATACGCAGTATTTT
TRBV15	TRBJ1-5	TRBD1	.	CATSPLSGQGPSNQPQHF	TGTGCCACCAGCCCCCTATCGGGACAGGGACCTAGCAATCAGCCCCAGCATTTT
TRBV27	TRBJ1-5	.	.	CASSPGGNPPQHF	TGTGCCAGCAGCCCTGGGGGGAATCCGCCCCAGCATTTT
TRBV5-6	TRBJ2-3	TRBD2	.	CASSGGLVSTDTQYF	TGTGCCAGCAGCGGCGGACTAGTAAGCACAGATACGCAGTATTTT
TRBV4-1	TRBJ2-7	TRBD2	few	CASSQGLAGGIYEQYF	TGCGCCAGCAGCCAAGGACTAGCGGGGGGAATCTACGAGCAGTACTTC
TRBV5-6	TRBJ2-2	.	.	CASSTLRDGTGELFF	TGTGCCAGCAGCACATTGCGGGACGGCACCGGGGAGCTGTTTTTT
TRBV6-4	TRBJ2-1	.	.	CASSDSAAGHPNEQFF	TGTGCCAGCAGTGACTCGGCCGCGGGGCACCCCAATGAGCAGTTCTTC
TRBV18	TRBJ1-1	TRBD1	.	CASSPGQKNTEAFF	TGTGCCAGCTCACCGGGACAGAAGAACACTGAAGCTTTCTTT
TRBV9	TRBJ2-2	.	.	CASDGGANTGELFF	TGTGCCAGCGACGGGGGAGCGAACACCGGGGAGCTGTTTTTT
TRBV9	TRBJ2-7	TRBD2	few	CASSSTSGRAGEQYF	TGTGCCAGCAGCTCGACTAGCGGGAGGGCGGGGGAGCAGTACTTC
TRBV29-1	TRBJ2-3	TRBD2	.	CSVGSGSLSDTQYF	TGCAGCGTCGGGAGCGGGAGTTTGTCAGATACGCAGTATTTT
TRBV5-1	TRBJ2-2	.	.	CATTGGGANTGELFF	TGCGCCACCACCGGTGGAGGAGCGAACACCGGGGAGCTGTTTTTT
TRBV5-1	TRBJ2-7	TRBD1	.	CASSPLDRATYEQYF	TGCGCCAGCAGCCCCCTGGACAGGGCTACCTACGAGCAGTACTTC
TRBV4-2	TRBJ1-1	.	.	CASSQDGQMNTEAFF	TGTGCCAGCAGCCAGGATGGACAGATGAACACTGAAGCTTTCTTT
TRBV5-1	TRBJ1-2	.	.	CASSLLAALEGYGYTF	TGCGCCAGCAGCTTGTTGGCAGCGCTGGAGGGCTATGGCTACACCTTC
TRBV27	TRBJ1-5	.	.	CASSLSLNQPQHF	TGTGCCAGCAGTTTATCCCTTAATCAGCCCCAGCATTTT
TRBV30	TRBJ2-3	TRBD2	.	CAWSLLAGAADTQYF	TGTGCCTGGAGCCTACTAGCGGGAGCGGCAGATACGCAGTATTTT
TRBV7-8	TRBJ2-1	TRBD2	.	CASSLVAGAYNEQFF	TGTGCCAGCAGCCTCGTAGCGGGTGCTTACAATGAGCAGTTCTTC
TRBV11-2	TRBJ2-7	TRBD1	.	CASSSGQGARF	TGTGCCAGCAGCTCGGGACAGGGGGCCCGGTTC
TRBV5-6	TRBJ1-1	.	.	CASSSGTLTEAFF	TGTGCCAGCAGCTCCGGGACTCTCACTGAAGCTTTCTTT